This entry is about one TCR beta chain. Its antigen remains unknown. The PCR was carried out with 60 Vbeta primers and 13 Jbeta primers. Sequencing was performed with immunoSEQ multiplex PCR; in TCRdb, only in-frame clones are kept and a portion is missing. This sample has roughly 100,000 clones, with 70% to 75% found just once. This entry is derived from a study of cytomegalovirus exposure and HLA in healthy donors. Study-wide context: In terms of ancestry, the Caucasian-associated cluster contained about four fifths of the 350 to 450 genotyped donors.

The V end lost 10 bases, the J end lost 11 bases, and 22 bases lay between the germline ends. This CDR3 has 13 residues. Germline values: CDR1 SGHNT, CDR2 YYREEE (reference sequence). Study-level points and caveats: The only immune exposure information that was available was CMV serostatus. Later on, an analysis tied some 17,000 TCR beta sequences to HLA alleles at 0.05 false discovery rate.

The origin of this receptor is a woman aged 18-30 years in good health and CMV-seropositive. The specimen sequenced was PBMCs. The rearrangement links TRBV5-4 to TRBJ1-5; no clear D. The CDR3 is CAPVPPTGMTQHF. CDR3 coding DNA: TGTGCCCCCGTCCCGCCCACGGGGATGACCCAGCATTTT.